These T cell receptor beta chains were read from a single sample in a study of technical replicates of blood from a handful of donors. Assay: immunoSEQ multiplex PCR; the TCRdb copy retains only in-frame clones and omits some. The sample contains approximately 79,000 clones, roughly nine tenths of which appear only once. The sample consisted of T cells isolated from PBMCs. The receptor source for this set is a human donor in good health. Both conserved end residues are part of each CDR3. A D gene is named only where the DNA matches it firmly. Some rows have no size entry. The others give once, few or many, or a class for an expanded clone.

j_call: TRBJ2-3; d_call: -; clone_size: once; v_call: TRBV2; cdr3_aa: CASSDFRGAGTDTQYF; cdr3_nt: TGTGCCAGCAGTGACTTCCGAGGAGCAGGCACAGATACGCAGTATTTT
j_call: TRBJ1-1; d_call: TRBD1; clone_size: once; v_call: TRBV25-1; cdr3_aa: CASDIGTGYRNTEAFF; cdr3_nt: TGTGCCAGTGATATAGGGACAGGGTATAGGAACACTGAAGCTTTCTTT
j_call: TRBJ2-7; d_call: TRBD1; clone_size: -; v_call: TRBV9; cdr3_aa: CASSAGTGGSYEQYF; cdr3_nt: TGTGCCAGCAGCGCCGGGACAGGGGGCTCTTACGAGCAGTACTTC
j_call: TRBJ2-2; d_call: -; clone_size: -; v_call: TRBV10-2; cdr3_aa: CASCVPSGKDTGELFF; cdr3_nt: TGCGCCAGCTGTGTCCCCTCCGGGAAGGACACCGGGGAGCTGTTTTTT
j_call: TRBJ1-5; d_call: TRBD1; clone_size: -; v_call: TRBV7-9; cdr3_aa: CASSLGTGRNQPQHF; cdr3_nt: TGTGCCAGCAGCTTAGGGACAGGGCGCAATCAGCCCCAGCATTTT
j_call: TRBJ2-7; d_call: TRBD1; clone_size: once; v_call: TRBV10-3; cdr3_aa: CAISDRDRALYEQYF; cdr3_nt: TGTGCCATCAGTGATCGGGACAGGGCACTCTACGAGCAGTACTTC
j_call: TRBJ1-1; d_call: -; clone_size: -; v_call: TRBV5-5; cdr3_aa: CASSLDRVREAFF; cdr3_nt: TGTGCCAGCAGCTTGGACAGGGTTCGTGAAGCTTTCTTT
j_call: TRBJ2-3; d_call: TRBD2; clone_size: -; v_call: TRBV2; cdr3_aa: CASSDFGTSGATDTQYF; cdr3_nt: TGTGCCAGCAGTGACTTCGGGACTAGCGGGGCCACAGATACGCAGTATTTT
j_call: TRBJ2-7; d_call: -; clone_size: -; v_call: TRBV5-1; cdr3_aa: CASSLNGGGTYEQYF; cdr3_nt: TGCGCCAGCAGCTTAAATGGCGGGGGCACATACGAGCAGTACTTC
j_call: TRBJ2-7; d_call: TRBD2; clone_size: -; v_call: TRBV5-8; cdr3_aa: CASSWTLAGGDSYEQYF; cdr3_nt: TGTGCCAGCAGCTGGACCTTAGCGGGAGGCGATTCGTACGAGCAGTACTTC
j_call: TRBJ2-1; d_call: TRBD2; clone_size: -; v_call: TRBV6-5; cdr3_aa: CASRGLAGGNEQFF; cdr3_nt: TGTGCCAGCCGGGGACTAGCGGGAGGCAATGAGCAGTTCTTC
j_call: TRBJ2-7; d_call: TRBD1; clone_size: -; v_call: TRBV28; cdr3_aa: CASSPGQGSYEQYF; cdr3_nt: TGTGCCAGCAGTCCGGGACAGGGATCCTACGAGCAGTACTTC
j_call: TRBJ2-7; d_call: -; clone_size: -; v_call: TRBV27; cdr3_aa: CASSLSQGSHEQYF; cdr3_nt: TGTGCCAGCAGTTTATCCCAGGGGAGCCACGAGCAGTACTTC
j_call: TRBJ2-7; d_call: TRBD2; clone_size: -; v_call: TRBV19; cdr3_aa: CASTQTSGIIYEQYF; cdr3_nt: TGTGCCAGTACCCAGACTAGCGGGATTATCTACGAGCAGTACTTC
j_call: TRBJ2-7; d_call: TRBD1; clone_size: -; v_call: TRBV5-6; cdr3_aa: CASSSWTGGRYYEQYF; cdr3_nt: TGTGCCAGCAGCTCGTGGACAGGGGGCAGGTACTACGAGCAGTACTTC